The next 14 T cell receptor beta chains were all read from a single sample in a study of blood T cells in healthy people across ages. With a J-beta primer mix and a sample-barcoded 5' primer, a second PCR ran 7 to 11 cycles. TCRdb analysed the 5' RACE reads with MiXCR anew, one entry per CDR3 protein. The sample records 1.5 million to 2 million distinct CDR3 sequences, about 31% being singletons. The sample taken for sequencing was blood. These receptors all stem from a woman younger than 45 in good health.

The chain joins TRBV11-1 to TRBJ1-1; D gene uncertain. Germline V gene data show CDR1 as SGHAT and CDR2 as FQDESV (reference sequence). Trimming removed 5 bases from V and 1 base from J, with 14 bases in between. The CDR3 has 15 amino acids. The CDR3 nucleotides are TGTGCCAGCAGCCCCAGGCGGGGTACGAACACTGAAGCTTTCTTT. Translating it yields CASSPRRGTNTEAFF.

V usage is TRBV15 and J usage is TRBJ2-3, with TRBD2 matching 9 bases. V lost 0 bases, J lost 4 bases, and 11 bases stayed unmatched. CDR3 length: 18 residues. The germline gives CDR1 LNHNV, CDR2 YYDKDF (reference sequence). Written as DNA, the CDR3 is TGTGCCACCAGCAGAGATCCCCCAGCGGGGGGCCTCGCAGATACGCAGTATTTT. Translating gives CATSRDPPAGGLADTQYF. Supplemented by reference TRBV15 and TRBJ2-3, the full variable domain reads DAMVIQNPRYQVTQFGKPVTLSCSQTLNHNVMYWYQQKSSQAPKLLFHYYDKDFNNEADTPDNFQSRRPNTSFCFLDIRSPGLGDTAMYLCATSRDPPAGGLADTQYFGPGTRLTVL.

The CDR3 spells CASSRIGSSSYEQYF. The CDR3 coding sequence is TGTGCCAGCAGCCGTATTGGATCGAGCTCCTACGAGCAGTACTTC. The V call is TRBV14, the J call TRBJ2-7, with unresolved D. CDR1 and CDR2 from the germline V gene are SGHDN and FVKESK. The CDR3 spans 15 residues. Between the trimmed V and J ends, which lost 4 bases and 0 bases, there was a span of 13 bases.

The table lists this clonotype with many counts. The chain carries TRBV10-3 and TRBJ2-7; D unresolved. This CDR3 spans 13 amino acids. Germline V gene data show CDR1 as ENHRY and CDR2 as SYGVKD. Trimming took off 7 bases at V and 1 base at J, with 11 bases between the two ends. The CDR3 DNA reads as TGTGCCATCATGGACGGTGGTTCCTACGAGCAGTACTTC. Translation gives CAIMDGGSYEQYF.

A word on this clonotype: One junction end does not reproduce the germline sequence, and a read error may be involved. The CDR3 nucleotides read TGTGCCAGCACCACATCAAGCGGGAGGGCCTACGAGCGGTACTTC. This encodes CASTTSSGRAYERYF. This sequence joins TRBV28 and TRBJ2-7; TRBD2 matches at 10 bases. The CDR3 length is 15 residues. Per the germline V gene, CDR1 is MDHEN and CDR2 is SYDVKM.

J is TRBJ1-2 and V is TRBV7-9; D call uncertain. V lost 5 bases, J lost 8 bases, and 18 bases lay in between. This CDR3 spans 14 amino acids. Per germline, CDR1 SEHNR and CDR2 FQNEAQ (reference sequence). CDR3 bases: TGTGCCAGCAGCCCCCCGGCCAAGGGTGAGGGCTACACCTTC. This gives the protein CASSPPAKGEGYTF.

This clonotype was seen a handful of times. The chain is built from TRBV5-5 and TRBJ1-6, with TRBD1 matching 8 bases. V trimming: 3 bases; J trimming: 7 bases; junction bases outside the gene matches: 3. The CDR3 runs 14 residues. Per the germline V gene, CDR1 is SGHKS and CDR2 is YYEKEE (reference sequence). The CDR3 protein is CASSWDRFNSPLHF. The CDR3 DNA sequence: TGTGCCAGCAGCTGGGACAGGTTCAATTCACCCCTCCACTTT.

CDR3 nucleotides: TGCAGCGTTTGGGCGGGAGGGCCCGAGACCCAGTACTTC. Its protein is CSVWAGGPETQYF. The V gene is TRBV29-1, the J gene TRBJ2-5; 9 bases line up with TRBD2. Germline-derived CDR1 and CDR2 are SQVTM and ANQGSEA. The CDR3 is made up of 13 amino acids. The V and J ends lost 5 bases and 5 bases, in that order; junction bases with no gene match: 6.

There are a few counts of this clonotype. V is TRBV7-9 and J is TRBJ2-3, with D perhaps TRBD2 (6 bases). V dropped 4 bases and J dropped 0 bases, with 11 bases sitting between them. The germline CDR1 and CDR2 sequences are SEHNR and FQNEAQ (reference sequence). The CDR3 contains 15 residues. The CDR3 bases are TGTGCCAGCAGCTCTGGACTACCTAGCACAGATACGCAGTATTTT. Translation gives CASSSGLPSTDTQYF.

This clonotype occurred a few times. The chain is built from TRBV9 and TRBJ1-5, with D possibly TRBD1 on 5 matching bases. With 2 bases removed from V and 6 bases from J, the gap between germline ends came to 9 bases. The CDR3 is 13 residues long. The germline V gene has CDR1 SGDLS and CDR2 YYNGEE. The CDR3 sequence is CASSVAGTQPQHF. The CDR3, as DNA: TGTGCCAGCAGCGTCGCAGGGACTCAGCCCCAGCATTTT.

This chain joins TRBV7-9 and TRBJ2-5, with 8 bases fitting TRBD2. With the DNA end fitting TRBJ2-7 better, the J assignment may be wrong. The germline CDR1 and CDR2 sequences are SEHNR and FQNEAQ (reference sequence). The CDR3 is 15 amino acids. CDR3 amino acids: CASSFGTSPTYEQYF. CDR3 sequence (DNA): TGTGCCAGCAGCTTTGGGACTAGTCCCACCTACGAGCAGTACTTC.

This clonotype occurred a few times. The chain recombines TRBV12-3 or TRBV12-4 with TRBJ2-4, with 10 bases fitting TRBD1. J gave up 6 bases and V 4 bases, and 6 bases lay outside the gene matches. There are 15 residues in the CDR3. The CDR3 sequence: CASSYTGQGINIQYF. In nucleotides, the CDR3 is TGTGCCAGCAGTTATACGGGACAGGGGATAAACATTCAGTACTTC.

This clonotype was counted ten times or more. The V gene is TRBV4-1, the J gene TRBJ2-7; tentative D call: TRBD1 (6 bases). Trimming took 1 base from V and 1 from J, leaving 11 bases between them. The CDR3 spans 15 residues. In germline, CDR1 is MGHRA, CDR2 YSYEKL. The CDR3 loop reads CASSQGDNPSYEQYF. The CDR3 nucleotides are TGCGCCAGCAGCCAAGGGGACAACCCTTCCTACGAGCAGTACTTC.

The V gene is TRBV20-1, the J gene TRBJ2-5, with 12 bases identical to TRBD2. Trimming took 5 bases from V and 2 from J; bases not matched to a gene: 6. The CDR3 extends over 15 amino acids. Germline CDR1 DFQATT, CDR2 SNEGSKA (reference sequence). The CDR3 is CSAGGLAGKQETQYF. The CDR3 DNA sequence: TGCAGTGCTGGCGGACTAGCGGGGAAGCAAGAGACCCAGTACTTC.